Presented here are 12 T cell receptor beta chains from one specimen sequenced in a study of shared clonotypes between healthy human individuals. Some clones are missing from TCRdb's copy, which holds only in-frame ones; the method was immunoSEQ multiplex PCR. Here the sample spans around 2,100,000 clones, about 95% being singletons. Naive CD8 cells were CD45RO-negative, positively selected for CCR7, excluding terminally differentiated effector memory CD45RA+ cells. The sequenced sample was naive CD8+ T cells sorted from blood. These receptors were taken from a man aged 18 to 30 in good health.

The rearrangement joins TRBV23-1 to TRBJ1-5; weak D call: TRBD1 (5 bases). TRBV23-1 is noted as an ORF with a role that remains uncertain. Trimming took off 0 bases at V and 3 bases at J, with 27 bases between the two ends. The length of the CDR3 is 21 residues. DNA of the CDR3: TGCGCCAGCAGTCAATCGTCTGCCGGCACCCAGTTTCGACAGAACAATCAGCCCCAGCATTTT. The encoded protein is CASSQSSAGTQFRQNNQPQHF.

The chain recombines TRBV19 with TRBJ2-7, with TRBD1 identical over 9 bases. With 7 bases clipped from V and 3 bases from J, the junction kept 7 bases outside the gene matches. CDR3 length: 14 residues. Germline V gene lookup returns CDR1 LNHDA and CDR2 SQIVND (reference sequence). CDR3 in amino acids: CASMPGQGLYEQYF. The CDR3 DNA is TGTGCCAGTATGCCGGGACAGGGTCTCTACGAGCAGTACTTC. The full variable domain, with the rest looked up from reference TRBV19 and TRBJ2-7, is DGGITQSPKYLFRKEGQNVTLSCEQNLNHDAMYWYRQDPGQGLRLIYYSQIVNDFQKGDIAEGYSVSREKKESFPLTVTSAQKNPTAFYLCASMPGQGLYEQYFGPGTRLTVT.

The chain has TRBV6-5 and TRBJ2-4; 8 bases are shared with TRBD1. This CDR3 is 13 amino acids long. With V trimmed by 6 bases and J by 9 bases, 7 bases remained unmatched. Germline V lookup: CDR1 MNHEY, CDR2 SVGAGI. CDR3 sequence: CASRLQGGGIQYF. The DNA of the CDR3 is TGTGCCAGCAGACTACAGGGGGGAGGCATTCAGTACTTC.

The chain uses TRBV5-6 and TRBJ2-1; D possibly corresponds to TRBD2 (6 bases). CDR1 SGHDT and CDR2 YYEEEE come from the germline V gene. The CDR3 covers 16 residues. Trimming cost V 3 bases and J 0 bases, with 13 bases left between them. CDR3 DNA: TGTGCCAGCAGCTCCTACCGGGAGAGCTCCTACAATGAGCAGTTCTTC. It translates to CASSSYRESSYNEQFF. Full variable domain (outside the CDR3, taken from reference TRBV5-6 and TRBJ2-1): DAGVTQSPTHLIKTRGQQVTLRCSPKSGHDTVSWYQQALGQGPQFIFQYYEEEERQRGNFPDRFSGHQFPNYSSELNVNALLLGDSALYLCASSSYRESSYNEQFFGPGTRLTVL.

This sequence joins TRBV6-1 and TRBJ1-4, with 9 bases that match TRBD1. Unmatched junction bases numbered 8, after V lost 4 bases and J lost 8 bases. The CDR3 extends over 15 amino acids. Per the germline V gene, CDR1 is MNHNS and CDR2 is SASEGT. The CDR3, as DNA: TGTGCCAGCAGTGGATACTTTGGGACAGGGGAAAAACTGTTTTTT. It yields the protein CASSGYFGTGEKLFF.

This clone was picked up one time. V is TRBV27 and J is TRBJ2-2, with D perhaps assigned TRBD1 or TRBD2 (5 bases each). This CDR3 is built from 12 residues. V lost 7 bases and J 4 bases, leaving 7 bases between the germline ends. Germline CDR1 MNHEY, CDR2 SMNVEV (reference sequence). In nucleotides, the CDR3 is TGTGCCAGCACTGGGGGCACCGGGGAGCTGTTTTTT. Its translation: CASTGGTGELFF.

This chain joins TRBV9 and TRBJ2-7; 9 positions agree with TRBD1. The CDR3 sequence is 14 residues long. Germline V CDR1 and CDR2: SGDLS, YYNGEE. V trimming: 3 bases; J trimming: 5 bases; junction bases outside the gene matches: 6. The CDR3 nucleotides read TGTGCCAGCAGCGCGCGGGACAGGGTCAACGAGCAGTACTTC. Translating gives CASSARDRVNEQYF. The whole variable domain, filled in from reference TRBV9 and TRBJ2-7, reads DSGVTQTPKHLITATGQRVTLRCSPRSGDLSVYWYQQSLDQGLQFLIQYYNGEERAKGNILERFSAQQFPDLHSELNLSSLELGDSALYFCASSARDRVNEQYFGPGTRLTVT.

Details on this clone: The junction departs from the called germline gene at one end, perhaps through a read error. The chain combines TRBV4-1 with TRBJ1-2; D remains ambiguous. There are 10 residues in the CDR3. The germline gives CDR1 MGHRA, CDR2 YSYEKL. The CDR3 DNA follows: TGCGCCAGCAGCCAAGATTTTCTCCACTTC. This gives the protein CASSQDFLHF.

The chain uses TRBV7-8 and TRBJ2-7; 7 nucleotides line up with TRBD1. Germline-derived CDR1 and CDR2 are SGHVS and FQNEAQ. V lost 0 bases and J lost 1; bases outside the gene matches: 6. CDR3 length equals 16 residues. The CDR3 region has the DNA TGTGCCAGCAGCTTAGCCCGGGACAGTCTATCCTACGAGCAGTACTTC. This translates into CASSLARDSLSYEQYF.

The chain has TRBV6-1 and TRBJ2-5; 9 bases match TRBD1. The CDR3 covers 18 residues. CDR1 and CDR2 from the germline V gene are MNHNS and SASEGT. V was clipped by 4 bases and J by 2 bases; unmatched bases: 14. DNA for the CDR3: TGTGCCAGCAGTGGTCCCCGGACAGGGGCCGATGGGCAAGAGACCCAGTACTTC. It encodes CASSGPRTGADGQETQYF.

The rearrangement joins TRBV25-1 to TRBJ2-5, with 11 bases identical to TRBD2. This CDR3 region has 16 residues. CDR1 and CDR2 (germline): MGHDK, SYGVNS. The V segment lost 1 base and the J segment 2 bases; nucleotides outside the gene matches: 3. The CDR3 region has the DNA TGTGCCAGCAGTGAATCGGGACTAGCGGTACAAGAGACCCAGTACTTC. Translating it yields CASSESGLAVQETQYF. Combining the CDR3 with reference TRBV25-1 and TRBJ2-5 gives the whole variable domain EADIYQTPRYLVIGTGKKITLECSQTMGHDKMYWYQQDPGMELHLIHYSYGVNSTEKGDLSSESTVSRIRTEHFPLTLESARPSHTSQYLCASSESGLAVQETQYFGPGTRLLVL.

V and J are TRBV6-4 and TRBJ2-1, with 12 bases that match TRBD2. The CDR3 has 15 amino acids. Germline assignment: CDR1 MRHNA and CDR2 SNTAGT. The trim removed 4 bases at V and 9 bases at J, leaving 7 bases unmatched. The CDR3 sequence: CASSALAGGFGEQFF. The CDR3 coding sequence is TGTGCCAGCAGTGCCCTAGCGGGGGGGTTCGGTGAGCAGTTCTTC.